The entry that follows covers one T cell receptor beta chain sequence. Its cognate antigen is unknown. The data derive from a study of T cell clonotyping in hematopoietic cell transplantation. Overall study: Cytoreduction preceded collection of pretransplant recipient samples. Broader study findings: Recipient TCR diversity dropped after transplant; expanded clonotypes rose from day 30 to 180. CD4 and CD8 repertoire contributions could not be separated without sorting.

Clones were sequenced by immunoSEQ multiplex PCR, and TCRdb holds only the in-frame ones, with some missing. Of about 41,000 clones in the sample, 80% to 85% were seen once. The time point: recipient sample about 28 days before transplant, after cytoreduction. Germline V gene lookup returns CDR1 SGHVS and CDR2 FQNEAQ. CDR3 length equals 15 residues. V was cut by 7 bases and J by 2 bases, with 18 bases left in between. The chain employs TRBV7-8 and TRBJ2-7; D not resolved. The material was peripheral blood mononuclear cells, obtained before stem cell transplant. The TCR was taken from a man in his fifties or sixties with myelodysplastic syndrome. Some clones in this sample may be carry-over from other donors' samples. As DNA, the CDR3 is TGTGCCAGCAATGCTAGAGCCCACAGCACCTACGAGCAGTACTTC. It codes for CASNARAHSTYEQYF.